The clone carrying this T cell receptor beta chain was detected only a few times. What it binds is not known. These data are taken from a study of T-cell memory formation after mild COVID-19. Broader study findings: Pre-infection memory already had some responding clones, implying cross-reactive memory joined.

Germline-derived CDR1 and CDR2 are SGHRS and YFSETQ. The CDR3 extends over 16 amino acids. J lost 4 bases, V lost 3 bases, and 9 bases had no gene match. TCRdb itself ran the 5' RACE reads through MiXCR, one entry per CDR3 protein. This sample has roughly 170,000 distinct CDR3 sequences, with about 18% found just once. The specimen was PBMCs or a T cell subset sorted from them (not recorded which). This TCR was sampled from a man aged 18 to 30 who had mild COVID-19 (a few samples of this study predate the infection). Cell type and time point are not known. The chain carries TRBV5-1 and TRBJ2-3, with TRBD1 matching over 9 bases. The DNA of the CDR3 is TGCGCCAGCAGCTCGCCCGGGACAGGGAGTTCAGATACGCAGTATTTT. It translates to CASSSPGTGSSDTQYF. The full variable domain, its missing parts supplied by reference TRBV5-1 and TRBJ2-3, is KAGVTQTPRYLIKTRGQQVTLSCSPISGHRSVSWYQQTPGQGLQFLFEYFSETQRNKGNFPGRFSGRQFSNSRSEMNVSTLELGDSALYLCASSSPGTGSSDTQYFGPGTRLTVL.